This T cell receptor (beta chain) appears in the sequencing data of a study of cytomegalovirus exposure and HLA in healthy donors. Overall study results and limits: Cytomegalovirus-associated TCR beta chains were listed, numbering 150 to 200.

This CDR3 has 14 residues. The germline V gene encodes CDR1 SGHRS and CDR2 YFSETQ. V shed 7 bases and J 1 base; nucleotides not matched to a gene: 3. Generated by immunoSEQ multiplex PCR, the TCRdb table keeps only in-frame clones and is missing some. The sample lists more than 45,000 clones, 75% to 90% seen once, with roughly 14% in the top ten. Concerning this clone: The antigen remains undetermined.

The sequencing sample was made of PBMCs. The chain recombines TRBV5-1 with TRBJ2-5, with TRBD1 identical over 11 bases. This TCR was sampled from a woman in her late teens or twenties in good health and CMV-seronegative. In nucleotides, the CDR3 is TGCGCCAGCGAGGGGACAGGGGGCCAAGAGACCCAGTACTTC. This gives the protein CASEGTGGQETQYF.